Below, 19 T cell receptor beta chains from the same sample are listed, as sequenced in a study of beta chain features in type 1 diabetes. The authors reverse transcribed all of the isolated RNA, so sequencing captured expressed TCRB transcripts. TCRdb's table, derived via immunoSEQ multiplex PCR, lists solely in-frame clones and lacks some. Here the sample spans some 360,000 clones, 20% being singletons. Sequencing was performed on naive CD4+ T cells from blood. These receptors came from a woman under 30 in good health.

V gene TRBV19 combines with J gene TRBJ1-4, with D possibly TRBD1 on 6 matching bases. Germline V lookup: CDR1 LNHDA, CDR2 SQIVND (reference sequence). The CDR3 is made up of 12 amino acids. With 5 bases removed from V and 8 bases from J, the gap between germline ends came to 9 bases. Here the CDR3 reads CASSGDTEKLFF. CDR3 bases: TGTGCCAGTAGTGGGGACACGGAAAAACTGTTTTTT. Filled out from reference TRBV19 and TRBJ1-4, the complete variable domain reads DGGITQSPKYLFRKEGQNVTLSCEQNLNHDAMYWYRQDPGQGLRLIYYSQIVNDFQKGDIAEGYSVSREKKESFPLTVTSAQKNPTAFYLCASSGDTEKLFFGSGTQLSVL.

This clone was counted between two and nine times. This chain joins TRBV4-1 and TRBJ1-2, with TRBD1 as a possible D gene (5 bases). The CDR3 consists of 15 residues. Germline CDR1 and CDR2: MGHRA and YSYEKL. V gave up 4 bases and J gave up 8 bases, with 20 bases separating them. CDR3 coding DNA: TGCGCCAGCAGCCCTTTCGACAGTGAACGTGGAGGCTACACCTTC. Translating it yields CASSPFDSERGGYTF.

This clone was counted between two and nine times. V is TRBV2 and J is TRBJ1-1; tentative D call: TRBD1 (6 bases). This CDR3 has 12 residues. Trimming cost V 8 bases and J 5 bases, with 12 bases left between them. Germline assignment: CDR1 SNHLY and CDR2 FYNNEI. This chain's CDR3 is CASYRDGTEAFF. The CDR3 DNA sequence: TGTGCCAGCTACAGGGACGGTACTGAAGCTTTCTTT.

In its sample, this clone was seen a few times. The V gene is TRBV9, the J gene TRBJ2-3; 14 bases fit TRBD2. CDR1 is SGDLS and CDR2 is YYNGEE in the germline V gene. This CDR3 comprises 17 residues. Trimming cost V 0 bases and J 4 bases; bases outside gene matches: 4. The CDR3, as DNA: TGTGCCAGCAGCGTAGGGACTAGCGGGAGGAGGTCAGATACGCAGTATTTT. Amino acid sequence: CASSVGTSGRRSDTQYF.

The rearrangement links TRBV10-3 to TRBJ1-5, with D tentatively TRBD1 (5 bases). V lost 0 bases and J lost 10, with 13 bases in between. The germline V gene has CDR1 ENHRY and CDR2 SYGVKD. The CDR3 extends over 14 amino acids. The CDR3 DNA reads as TGTGCCATCAGTGAGTCACAGGTGGGGCAACCCCAGCATTTT. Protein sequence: CAISESQVGQPQHF.

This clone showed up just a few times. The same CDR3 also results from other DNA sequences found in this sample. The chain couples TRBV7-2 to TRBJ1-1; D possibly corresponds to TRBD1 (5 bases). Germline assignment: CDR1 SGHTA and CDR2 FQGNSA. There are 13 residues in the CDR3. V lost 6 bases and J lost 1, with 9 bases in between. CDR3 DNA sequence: TGTGCCAGCAGTTACGACAGGAACACTGAAGCTTTCTTT. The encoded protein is CASSYDRNTEAFF.

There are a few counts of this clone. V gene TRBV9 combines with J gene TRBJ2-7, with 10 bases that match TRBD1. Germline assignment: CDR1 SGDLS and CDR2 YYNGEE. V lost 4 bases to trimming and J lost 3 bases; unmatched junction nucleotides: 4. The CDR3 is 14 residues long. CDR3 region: CASSPWTGGYEQYF. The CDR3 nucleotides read TGTGCCAGCAGCCCGTGGACAGGGGGCTACGAGCAGTACTTC.

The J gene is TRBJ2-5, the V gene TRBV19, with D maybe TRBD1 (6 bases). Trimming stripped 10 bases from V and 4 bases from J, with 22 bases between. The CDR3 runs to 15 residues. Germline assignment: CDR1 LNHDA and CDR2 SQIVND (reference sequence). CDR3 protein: CATEAQSGAGETQYF. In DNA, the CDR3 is TGTGCCACCGAAGCCCAATCAGGGGCGGGAGAGACCCAGTACTTC.

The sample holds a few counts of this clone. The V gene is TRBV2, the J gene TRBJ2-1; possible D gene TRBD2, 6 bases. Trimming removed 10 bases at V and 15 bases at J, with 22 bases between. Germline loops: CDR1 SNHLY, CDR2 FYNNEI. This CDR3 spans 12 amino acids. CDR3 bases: TGTGCCACCAAAGGGGACTCCCGGACCGGGTTCTTC. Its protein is CATKGDSRTGFF.

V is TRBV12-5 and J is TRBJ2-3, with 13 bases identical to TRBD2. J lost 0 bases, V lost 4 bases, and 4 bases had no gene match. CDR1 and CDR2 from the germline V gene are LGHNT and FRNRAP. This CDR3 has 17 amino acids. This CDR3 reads CASGSGLAGTSTDTQYF. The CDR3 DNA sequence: TGTGCTAGTGGTTCGGGACTAGCGGGGACTAGCACAGATACGCAGTATTTT.

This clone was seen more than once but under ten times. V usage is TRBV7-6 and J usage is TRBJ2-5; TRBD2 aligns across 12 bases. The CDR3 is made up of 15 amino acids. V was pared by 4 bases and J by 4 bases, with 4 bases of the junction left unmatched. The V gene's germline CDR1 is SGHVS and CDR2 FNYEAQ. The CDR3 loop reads CASSSVGLAGETQYF. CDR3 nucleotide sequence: TGTGCCAGCAGCTCGGTGGGACTAGCGGGAGAGACCCAGTACTTC.

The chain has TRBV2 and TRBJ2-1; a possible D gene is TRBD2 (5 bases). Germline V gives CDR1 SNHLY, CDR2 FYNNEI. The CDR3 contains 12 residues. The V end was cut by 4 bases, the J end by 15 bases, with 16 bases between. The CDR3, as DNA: TGTGCCAGCAGTGGAGCACTAGAGGAACTGTTCTTC. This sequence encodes CASSGALEELFF.

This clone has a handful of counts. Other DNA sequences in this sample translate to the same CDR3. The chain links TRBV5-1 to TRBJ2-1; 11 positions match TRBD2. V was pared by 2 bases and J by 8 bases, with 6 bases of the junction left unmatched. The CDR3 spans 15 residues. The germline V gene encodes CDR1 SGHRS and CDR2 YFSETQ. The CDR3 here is CASSFSGGAGDEQFF. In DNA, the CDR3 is TGCGCCAGCAGCTTTAGCGGGGGGGCCGGAGATGAGCAGTTCTTC.

The CDR3: CASSVGLAPYEQYF. CDR3 in DNA: TGTGCCAGCAGCGTAGGTCTGGCCCCCTACGAGCAGTACTTC. This chain joins TRBV9 and TRBJ2-7; no clear D gene. The CDR3 has 14 residues. V lost 0 bases to trimming and J lost 2 bases, with 9 bases between them. In germline, CDR1 is SGDLS, CDR2 YYNGEE.

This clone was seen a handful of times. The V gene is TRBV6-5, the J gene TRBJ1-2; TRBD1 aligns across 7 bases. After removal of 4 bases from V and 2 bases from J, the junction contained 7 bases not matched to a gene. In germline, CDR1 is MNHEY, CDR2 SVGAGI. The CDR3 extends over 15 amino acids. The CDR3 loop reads CASSSRSTGNYGYTF. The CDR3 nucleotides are TGTGCCAGCAGTTCACGTTCGACAGGGAACTATGGCTACACCTTC.

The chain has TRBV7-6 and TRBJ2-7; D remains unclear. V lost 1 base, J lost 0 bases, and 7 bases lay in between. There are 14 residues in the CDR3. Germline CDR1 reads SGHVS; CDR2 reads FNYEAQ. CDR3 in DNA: TGTGCCAGCAGCTTAGATATCAGCTCCTACGAGCAGTACTTC. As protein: CASSLDISSYEQYF.

For the CDR3, the DNA is TGCGCCAGCAGCCAACCCATGGAAAGGACAGGGAATCGAGAGACCCAGTACTTC. It codes for CASSQPMERTGNRETQYF. The chain employs TRBV4-1 and TRBJ2-5; 8 nucleotides agree with TRBD1. The V and J ends lost 2 bases and 4 bases, in that order; junction bases with no gene match: 15. Germline assignment: CDR1 MGHRA and CDR2 YSYEKL. CDR3 length: 18 residues.

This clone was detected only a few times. This CDR3 reads CASSETGRFDYEQYF. In DNA, the CDR3 is TGTGCCAGCAGTGAAACAGGGCGGTTTGACTACGAGCAGTACTTC. V and J are TRBV2 and TRBJ2-7, with a tentative D call TRBD1 (6 bases). Germline V lookup: CDR1 SNHLY, CDR2 FYNNEI. Trimming removed 2 bases from V and 3 bases from J, with 14 bases in between. The CDR3 has 15 residues.

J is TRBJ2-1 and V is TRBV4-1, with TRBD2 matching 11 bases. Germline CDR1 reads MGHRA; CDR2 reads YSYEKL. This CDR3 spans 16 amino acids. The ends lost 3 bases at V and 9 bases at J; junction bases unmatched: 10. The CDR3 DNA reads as TGCGCCAGCAGCCAGGTTTCTAGCGGGAGGATATTTGAGCAGTTCTTC. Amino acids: CASSQVSSGRIFEQFF.